This T cell receptor (beta chain) originates from a study of T cells in localized non-small cell lung cancer. This clone turned up a few times. Clones were read by immunoSEQ multiplex PCR, and TCRdb kept only the in-frame ones, dropping some. Among some 34,000 clones listed, over 75% were seen once. The V end was cut by 4 bases, the J end by 7 bases, with 16 bases between. There are 14 residues in the CDR3. CDR1 is LNHDA and CDR2 is SQIVND in the germline V gene (reference sequence). The sequence derives from a male donor at least 60 years old with stage III squamous cell lung carcinoma. The J gene is TRBJ1-2, the V gene TRBV19, with a tentative D call TRBD1 (5 bases). The specimen was peripheral blood, collected before any cancer treatment. The CDR3 nucleotides read TGTGCCAGTAGTAGGGAGGGGATCCACCCTGGCTACACCTTC. It yields the protein CASSREGIHPGYTF.